This TCR beta chain was captured by sequencing in a study of control samples from healthy donors and cancer patients. Sequencing was performed with immunoSEQ multiplex PCR; in TCRdb, only in-frame clones are kept and a portion is missing. The table has some 130,000 clones, 80% to 95% seen once. This CDR3 region has 15 residues. Germline values: CDR1 SGHRS, CDR2 YFSETQ. The V segment lost 4 bases and the J segment 8 bases; nucleotides outside the gene matches: 10. Sequencing used blood. The sequence was collected from a man between 18 and 29 years old in good health. The rearrangement joins TRBV5-1 to TRBJ1-2; 11 bases line up with TRBD1. DNA of the CDR3: TGCGCCAGCAGCCACCTGGGACAGGGGGATGAAGGCTACACCTTC. Translating gives CASSHLGQGDEGYTF.